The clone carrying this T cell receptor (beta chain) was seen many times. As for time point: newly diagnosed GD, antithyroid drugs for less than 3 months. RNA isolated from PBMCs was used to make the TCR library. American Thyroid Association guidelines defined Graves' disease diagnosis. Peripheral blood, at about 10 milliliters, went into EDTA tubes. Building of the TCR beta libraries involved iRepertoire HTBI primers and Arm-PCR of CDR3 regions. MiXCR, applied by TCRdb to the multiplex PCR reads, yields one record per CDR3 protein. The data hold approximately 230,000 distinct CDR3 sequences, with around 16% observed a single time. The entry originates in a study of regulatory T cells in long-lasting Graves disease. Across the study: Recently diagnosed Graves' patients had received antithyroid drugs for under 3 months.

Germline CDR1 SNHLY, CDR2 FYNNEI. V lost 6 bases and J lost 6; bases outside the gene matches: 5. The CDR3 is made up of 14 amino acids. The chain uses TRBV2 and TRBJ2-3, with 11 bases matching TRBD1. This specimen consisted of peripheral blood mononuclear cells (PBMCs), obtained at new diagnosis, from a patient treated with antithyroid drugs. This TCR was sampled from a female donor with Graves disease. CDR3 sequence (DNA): TGTGCCAGCAGCTGGACAGGGGGCGTGGATACGCAGTATTTT. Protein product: CASSWTGGVDTQYF. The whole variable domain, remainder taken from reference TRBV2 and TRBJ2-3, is EPEVTQTPSHQVTQMGQEVILRCVPISNHLYFYWYRQILGQKVEFLVSFYNNEISEKSEIFDDQFSVERPDGSNFTLKIRSTKLEDSAMYFCASSWTGGVDTQYFGPGTRLTVL.